Following are 5 T cell receptor beta chains from one sample sequenced in a study of radiotherapy plus CTLA-4 blockade in lung cancer. Generated by immunoSEQ multiplex PCR, the TCRdb table keeps only in-frame clones and is missing some. In the table there are tens of thousands of clones, around 69% of which are singletons. Sequences were derived from peripheral blood, sampled from a patient treated with radiotherapy plus ipilimumab. These receptors all stem from a human donor with non-small cell lung cancer who had stable disease on radiotherapy plus ipilimumab.

This rearrangement joins TRBV5-1 to TRBJ2-1, with D possibly called TRBD1 or TRBD2 (6 bases each). Germline loops: CDR1 SGHRS, CDR2 YFSETQ. CDR3 size: 16 residues. V lost 0 bases, J lost 7 bases, and 17 bases lay in between. The CDR3 bases are TGCGCCAGCAGCTTGGGGGGGGAACAGGGCAGGAATGAGCAGTTCTTC. Translated: CASSLGGEQGRNEQFF.

This clone is labeled medium-sized. The chain links TRBV19 to TRBJ1-2; D is uncertain. Per the germline V gene, CDR1 is LNHDA and CDR2 is SQIVND (reference sequence). This CDR3 region has 11 residues. V gave up 2 bases and J gave up 2 bases, with 0 bases separating them. This CDR3 reads CASSINYGYTF. The CDR3 DNA follows: TGTGCCAGTAGTATAAACTATGGCTACACCTTC. Variable domain in full (rest from reference TRBV19 and TRBJ1-2): DGGITQSPKYLFRKEGQNVTLSCEQNLNHDAMYWYRQDPGQGLRLIYYSQIVNDFQKGDIAEGYSVSREKKESFPLTVTSAQKNPTAFYLCASSINYGYTFGSGTRLTVV.

This rearrangement joins TRBV19 to TRBJ1-2, with a tentative D call TRBD1 (6 bases). CDR1 and CDR2 from the germline V gene are LNHDA and SQIVND (reference sequence). Trimming removed 7 bases from V and 3 bases from J, with 15 bases in between. This CDR3 contains 14 residues. The CDR3 sequence: CASTFGTLHYGYTF. The CDR3 DNA reads as TGTGCCAGTACCTTCGGGACACTTCACTATGGCTACACCTTC.

The V gene is TRBV29-1, the J gene TRBJ1-1, with D unresolved. Germline CDR1 and CDR2: SQVTM and ANQGSEA. The CDR3 loop spans 15 amino acids. Trimming took 8 bases from V and 0 from J, leaving 19 bases between them. The CDR3 DNA is TGCAGCTCCCTCCCGGGAGGAGGGATGAACACTGAAGCTTTCTTT. Amino acids: CSSLPGGGMNTEAFF.

This clone was counted only a few times. J is TRBJ1-2 and V is TRBV4-1; 10 bases are shared with TRBD1. Trimming at V came to 1 base and at J to 4 bases, leaving 6 bases not matched to a gene. The CDR3 contains 16 residues. Germline lookup yields CDR1 MGHRA and CDR2 YSYEKL. The CDR3 reads CASSQAPGQGLYGYTF. The CDR3 bases are TGCGCCAGCAGCCAAGCCCCGGGACAGGGGCTCTATGGCTACACCTTC.